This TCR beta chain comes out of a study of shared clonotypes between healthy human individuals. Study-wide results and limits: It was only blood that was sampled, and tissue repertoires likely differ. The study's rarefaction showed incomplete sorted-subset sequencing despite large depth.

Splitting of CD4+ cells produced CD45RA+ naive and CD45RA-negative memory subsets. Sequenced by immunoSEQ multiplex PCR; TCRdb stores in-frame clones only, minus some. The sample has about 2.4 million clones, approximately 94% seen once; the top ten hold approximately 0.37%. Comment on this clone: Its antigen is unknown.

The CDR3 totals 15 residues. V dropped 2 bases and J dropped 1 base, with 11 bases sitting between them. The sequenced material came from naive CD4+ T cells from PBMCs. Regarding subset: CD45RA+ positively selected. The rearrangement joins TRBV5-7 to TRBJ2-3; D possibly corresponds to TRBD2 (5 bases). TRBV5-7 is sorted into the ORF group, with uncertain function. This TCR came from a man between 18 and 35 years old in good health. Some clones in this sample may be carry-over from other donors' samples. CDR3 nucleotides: TGTGCCAGCAGCTTCTCGGGGATTGGCACAGATACGCAGTATTTT. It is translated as CASSFSGIGTDTQYF.